The present T cell receptor (beta chain) was sequenced within a study of glioma-infiltrating T cells. Overall study findings and caveats: Only very few CDR3 sequences appeared in both tissue and blood. Tissue-blood divergence was below expectation in non-neoplastic patients, above in gliomas.

This clonotype was recorded a few times. The antigen is undetermined. The iRepertoire nested amplicon-rescue multiplex PCR amplified TCR alpha and beta CDR3s from RNA. TCRdb processed the multiplex PCR reads anew with MiXCR; each CDR3 protein has one entry. This sample yields about 180,000 distinct CDR3 sequences, of which about 46% are seen a single time; roughly 5.2% belongs to the top ten. Germline loops: CDR1 MGHRA, CDR2 YSYEKL. The V end lost 1 base, the J end lost 1 base, and 8 bases lay between the germline ends. The length of the CDR3 is 15 residues. The sequenced sample consisted of glioma tissue, nonneoplastic brain tissue, or PBMCs (not recorded which). The source of this sequence is a human donor with low-grade glioma or glioblastoma, undergoing nonglioma brain surgery, or in good health (not recorded which). The chain links TRBV4-1 to TRBJ2-1, with D perhaps TRBD2 (6 bases). In nucleotides, the CDR3 is TGCGCCAGCAGCCAAGGGCGGGATTCCTACAATGAGCAGTTCTTC. Translated, it gives CASSQGRDSYNEQFF.